This T cell receptor (beta chain) was obtained from a study of blood T cell repertoires in COVID-19. The data were produced by immunoSEQ multiplex PCR, yet TCRdb's version contains in-frame clones alone and is incomplete. The data show more than 80,000 clones, roughly 83% seen once. Germline V gene sequence: CDR1 SGHRS, CDR2 YFSETQ. The CDR3 covers 13 residues. Trimming took 3 bases from V and 4 from J; bases not matched to a gene: 2. Sequencing was performed on peripheral blood. The rearrangement links TRBV5-1 to TRBJ1-1; 8 bases align to TRBD1. The source is a woman over 75 with active or convalescent COVID-19. Here the CDR3 DNA reads TGCGCCAGCAGCTCAGGGGGCCCCACTGAAGCTTTCTTT. This sequence encodes CASSSGGPTEAFF. The whole variable domain, remainder taken from reference TRBV5-1 and TRBJ1-1, is KAGVTQTPRYLIKTRGQQVTLSCSPISGHRSVSWYQQTPGQGLQFLFEYFSETQRNKGNFPGRFSGRQFSNSRSEMNVSTLELGDSALYLCASSSGGPTEAFFGQGTRLTVV.